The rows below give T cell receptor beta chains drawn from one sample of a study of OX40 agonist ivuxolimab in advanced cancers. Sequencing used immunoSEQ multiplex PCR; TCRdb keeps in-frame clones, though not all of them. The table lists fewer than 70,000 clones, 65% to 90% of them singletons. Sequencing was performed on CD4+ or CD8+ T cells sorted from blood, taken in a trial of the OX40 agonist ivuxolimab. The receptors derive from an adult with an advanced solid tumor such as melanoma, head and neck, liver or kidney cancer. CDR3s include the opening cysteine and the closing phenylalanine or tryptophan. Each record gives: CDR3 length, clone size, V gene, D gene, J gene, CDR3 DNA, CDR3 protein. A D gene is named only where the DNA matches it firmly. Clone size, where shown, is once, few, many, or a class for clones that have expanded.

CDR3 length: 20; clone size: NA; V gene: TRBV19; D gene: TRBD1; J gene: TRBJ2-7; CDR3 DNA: TGTGCCAGTAGTACCCCGGGGGGGACAGGGGCGCGATCTGGTAACTACGAGCAGTACTTC; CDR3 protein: CASSTPGGTGARSGNYEQYF
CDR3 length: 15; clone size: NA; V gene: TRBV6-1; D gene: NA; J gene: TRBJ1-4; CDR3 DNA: TGTGCCAGCAGTGAAGCGTGGGGTCCTAATGAAAAACTGTTTTTT; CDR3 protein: CASSEAWGPNEKLFF
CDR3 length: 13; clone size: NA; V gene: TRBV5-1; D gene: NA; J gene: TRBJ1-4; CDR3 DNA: TGCGCCAGCAGCTTCGGTCTTAATGAAAAACTGTTTTTT; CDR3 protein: CASSFGLNEKLFF
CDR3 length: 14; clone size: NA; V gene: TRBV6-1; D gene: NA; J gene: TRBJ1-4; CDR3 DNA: TGTGCCAGCAGTGATCCAGGATCTAATGAAAAACTGTTTTTT; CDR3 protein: CASSDPGSNEKLFF
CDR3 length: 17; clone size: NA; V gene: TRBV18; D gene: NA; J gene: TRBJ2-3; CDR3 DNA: TGTGCCAGCTCACCACCCTGGAGTAGGGGTAGCACAGATACGCAGTATTTT; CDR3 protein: CASSPPWSRGSTDTQYF
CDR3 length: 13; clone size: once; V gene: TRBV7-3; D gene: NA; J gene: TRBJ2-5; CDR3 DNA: TGTGCCAGCAGCCCGGGGGTCCGGGAGACCCAGTACTTC; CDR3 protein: CASSPGVRETQYF
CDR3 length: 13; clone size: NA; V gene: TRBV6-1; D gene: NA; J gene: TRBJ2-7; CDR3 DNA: TGTGCCAGCAGATCGACAGGATCCTACGAGCAGTACTTC; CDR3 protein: CASRSTGSYEQYF
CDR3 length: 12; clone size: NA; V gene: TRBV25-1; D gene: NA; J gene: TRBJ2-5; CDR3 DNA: TGTGCCAGCAGTGGACGGGTGGAGACCCAGTACTTC; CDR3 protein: CASSGRVETQYF
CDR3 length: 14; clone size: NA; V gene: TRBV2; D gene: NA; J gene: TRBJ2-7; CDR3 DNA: TGTGCCAGCAGTGATCTCAGGGGATCGTACGAGCAGTACTTC; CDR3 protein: CASSDLRGSYEQYF
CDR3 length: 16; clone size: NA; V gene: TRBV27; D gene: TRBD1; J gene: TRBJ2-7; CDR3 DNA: TGTGCCAGCAGTTTTCAGGGGGGACAGGGGGCACGCGAGCAGTACTTC; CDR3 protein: CASSFQGGQGAREQYF
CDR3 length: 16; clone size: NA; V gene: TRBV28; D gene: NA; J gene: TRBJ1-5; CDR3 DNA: TGTGCCAGCAGTTCCCACAGGGAAGGAGGGGGTCAGCCCCAGCATTTT; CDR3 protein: CASSSHREGGGQPQHF
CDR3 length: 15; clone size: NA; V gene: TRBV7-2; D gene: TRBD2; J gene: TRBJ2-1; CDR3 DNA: TGTGCCAGCAGCTTAGTTAGCGGGGGTTACAATGAGCAGTTCTTC; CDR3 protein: CASSLVSGGYNEQFF
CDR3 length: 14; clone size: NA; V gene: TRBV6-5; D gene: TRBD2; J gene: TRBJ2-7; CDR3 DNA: TGTGCCAGCAGGGTCGGGGGGAGCTCCTACGAGCAGTACTTC; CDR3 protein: CASRVGGSSYEQYF
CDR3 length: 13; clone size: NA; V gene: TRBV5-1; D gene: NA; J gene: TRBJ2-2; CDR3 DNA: TGCGCCAGCAGCTTGGGCGGGGCCGGGGAGCTGTTTTTT; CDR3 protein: CASSLGGAGELFF
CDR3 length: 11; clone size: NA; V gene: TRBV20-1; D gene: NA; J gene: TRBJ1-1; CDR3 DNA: TGCAGTGCTAGAGATAGCACTGAAGCTTTCTTT; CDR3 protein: CSARDSTEAFF
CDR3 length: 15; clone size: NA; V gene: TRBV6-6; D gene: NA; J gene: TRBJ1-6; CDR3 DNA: TGTGCCAGCAGTTACTCGAACGACAGAACTTCACCCCTCCACTTT; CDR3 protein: CASSYSNDRTSPLHF
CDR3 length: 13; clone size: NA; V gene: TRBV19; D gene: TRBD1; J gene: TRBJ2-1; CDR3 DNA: TGTGCCAGTAGTGTCCAAGGGGGCCTTGAGCAGTTCTTC; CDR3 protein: CASSVQGGLEQFF
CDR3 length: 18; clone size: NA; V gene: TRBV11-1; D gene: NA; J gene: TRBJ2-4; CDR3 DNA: TGTGCCAGCAGCTTAGTATCTATCGGACAGATAGCCAAAAACATTCAGTACTTC; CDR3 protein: CASSLVSIGQIAKNIQYF
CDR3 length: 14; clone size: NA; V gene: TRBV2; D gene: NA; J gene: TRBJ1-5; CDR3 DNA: TGTGCCAGCAGTGAGTCGCGGGGCCGGCAGCCCCAGCATTTT; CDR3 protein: CASSESRGRQPQHF
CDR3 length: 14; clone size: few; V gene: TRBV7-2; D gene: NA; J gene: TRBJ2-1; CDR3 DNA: TGTGCCAGCAGCTTACCAGCGGGCTACAATGAGCAGTTCTTC; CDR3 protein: CASSLPAGYNEQFF
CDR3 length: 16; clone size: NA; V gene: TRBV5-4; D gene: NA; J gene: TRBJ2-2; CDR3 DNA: TGTGCCAGCAGCTCAGGGGGGGGAACGAACACCGGGGAGCTGTTTTTT; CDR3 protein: CASSSGGGTNTGELFF
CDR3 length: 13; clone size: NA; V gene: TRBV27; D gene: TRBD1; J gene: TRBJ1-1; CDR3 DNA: TGTGCCAGCAGACAGGGGGCGCTTACTGAAGCTTTCTTT; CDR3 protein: CASRQGALTEAFF
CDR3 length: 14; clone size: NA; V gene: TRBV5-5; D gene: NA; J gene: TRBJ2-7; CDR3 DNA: TGTGCCAGCAGCTTATGGGGCACATCCTACGAGCAGTACTTC; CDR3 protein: CASSLWGTSYEQYF
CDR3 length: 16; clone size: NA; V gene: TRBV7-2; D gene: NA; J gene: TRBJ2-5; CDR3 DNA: TGTGCCAGCAGCTTAGCTTCCGATGCTCCACAAGAGACCCAGTACTTC; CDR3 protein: CASSLASDAPQETQYF
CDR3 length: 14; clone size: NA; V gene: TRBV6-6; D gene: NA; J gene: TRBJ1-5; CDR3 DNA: TGTGCCAACAGCCGGACAGCTAGCAATCAGCCCCAGCATTTT; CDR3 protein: CANSRTASNQPQHF
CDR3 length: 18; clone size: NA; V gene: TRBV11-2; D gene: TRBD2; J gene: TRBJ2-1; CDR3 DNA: TGTGCCAGCAGCTTAGACCGGACTAGCGGGGGACTTTACAATGAGCAGTTCTTC; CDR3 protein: CASSLDRTSGGLYNEQFF
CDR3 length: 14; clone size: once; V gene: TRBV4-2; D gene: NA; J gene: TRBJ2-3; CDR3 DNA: TGTGCCAGCAGCCAAGATAGGGGCACAGATACGCAGTATTTT; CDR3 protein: CASSQDRGTDTQYF